This TCR beta chain derives from a study of human T cells and chemical hapten exposure. Trimming stripped 3 bases from V and 2 bases from J, with 6 bases between. Per germline, CDR1 LGHDT and CDR2 YNNKEL (reference sequence). The CDR3 length is 13 residues. Noted time point: pre-sensitization, week 0. Documented treatment: therapeutic diphenylcyclopropenone sensitization with weekly scalp DPC. In TCRdb, the RACE reads were re-called with MiXCR into one record per CDR3 protein. Among over 85,000 distinct CDR3 sequences, approximately 11% were seen once, and the ten largest hold around 3.3%. This TCR derives from a woman aged 60-75 years with alopecia areata. Some clones in this sample may be carry-over from other donors' samples. This chain links TRBV3-1 with TRBJ2-3; D is perhaps TRBD2 (5 bases). Sequenced material: whole blood, taken in connection with sensitization to the hapten diphenylcyclopropenone (DPC). The CDR3: CASSQRATDTQYF. Written as DNA, the CDR3 is TGTGCCAGCAGCCAGCGGGCCACAGATACGCAGTATTTT.